This paragraph reports one T cell receptor beta chain. This clonotype has only a few counts. Its antigen is unknown. No much larger clone is present one base from it, and per-base qualities are unavailable. Based on the germline V gene, the CDR1 and CDR2 sequences are SGHRS and YFSETQ. The CDR3 contains 13 residues, cysteine and phenylalanine counted. The read is trimmed to its CDR3 DNA, 39 bases read in frame from base 1. Relative to germline, V is 4 bases shorter and J is 12 bases shorter, with 19 bases between their ends. Receptors were amplified or captured by 5' RACE. Sequencing used an Illumina HiSeq 2000. Template switching added a universal primer binding site, and the final cDNA carried a unique molecular identifier that allowed TCR cDNA molecules to be counted accurately. Specific primers in the conserved constant-segment region were used to synthesize first-strand cDNA for TCR alpha and beta chains. To control for contamination, every cDNA library carried two barcodes: a SMART-Mk sample barcode plus Illumina barcodes. Two successive PCR steps introduced TruSeq adapter sequences along with Illumina sample barcodes. TCR alpha and beta cDNA libraries were sequenced on the Illumina HiSeq platform with custom primers. The study's own analysis went as follows. MiGEC processed the raw reads to extract unique molecular identifiers, while MiXCR was used to determine the CDR3 positions. Recombination models were inferred per individual with the repgenHMM and IGoR tools using an EM algorithm. The analysis of shared clonotypes was done with the tcR package in R, with sharing normalized by the product of cloneset sizes. To study raw recombination free of thymic and clonal selection effects, out-of-frame nonproductive sequences were analyzed. TCRdb itself trimmed the public reads at Q25 with fastp, ran MiXCR and retained productive beta chains. Entries are consolidated by CDR3 protein sequence, retaining the most common genes and DNA. The V and J calls shown here were made by TCRdb, not taken from the authors' results. The sample table lists approximately 600,000 distinct CDR3 sequences, roughly 7.2% of them with a count of one. The top ten clones comprise about 1.5% of the sample.

The source of the sample is a study of identical twins listed by TCRdb under 2016. Describing the broader study: To test whether fetal clonotypes persist, this study deep-sequenced TCR alpha and beta repertoires from monozygotic twins, from unrelated adults of various ages, and from cord blood. To rule out contamination, the twin experiments were replicated at different times with different library preparation protocols. Study-wide conclusions, independent of this receptor: Zero-insertion analyses could be partly confounded by invariant T cells such as MAIT and iNKT, though diverse VJ usage argued against such confounding for most clonotypes. Because the same donors could not be followed over many years, conclusions were based on cross-sectional statistical analysis. Fewer insertions were carried by abundant cord blood beta clonotypes, a similar but weaker trend appeared in young adult naive repertoires, and no such trend appeared in memory repertoires. In beta out-of-frame sequences, excess twin sharing was weaker, because having fewer shared sequences lowered the signal-to-noise ratio. Recombination models systematically underestimated out-of-frame TCR alpha sharing in monozygotic twins but agreed with sharing between unrelated individuals. Compared with coincidental sharing between unrelated individuals, out-of-frame TCR alpha sequences shared between twins had an excess of sequences with low generation probability.

All donors were healthy Caucasians. Three pairs of female monozygotic twins, all aged about 18 to 30 years, were included in the twin cohort. Peripheral blood mononuclear cells were the source from which RNA for the TCR libraries was isolated. In addition, the sample was reused for a study of yellow fever vaccine responses in identical twins. As that second study puts it: According to the authors, in identical twins the way T cells responded to vaccination appeared partly convergent and partly personalized. In identical twins, the study followed T cell clones that responded to the vaccine with precision.

This TCR derives from a woman aged 18 to 35 in good health. Material for sequencing was PBMCs. This chain joins TRBV5-1 to TRBJ1-2, with TRBD1 tentatively as D gene (6 bases match). The CDR3 protein sequence reads: CASSPPGTQGNTF. The bases are TGCGCCAGCAGCCCTCCCGGCACCCAGGGGAACACCTTC. Joined to the reference TRBV5-1 and TRBJ1-2 proteins, this CDR3 gives the full variable domain: KAGVTQTPRYLIKTRGQQVTLSCSPISGHRSVSWYQQTPGQGLQFLFEYFSETQRNKGNFPGRFSGRQFSNSRSEMNVSTLELGDSALYLCASSPPGTQGNTFGSGTRLTVV.